Each of the 20 T cell receptor beta chains below was sequenced from the same sample in a study of neoadjuvant anti-PD-1 for oral cavity cancer. TCRdb's table, derived via immunoSEQ multiplex PCR, lists solely in-frame clones and lacks some. The sample contains around 81,000 clones, about four fifths of which appear only once. Here the sequenced sample was PBMCs, taken before nivolumab (anti-PD-1) treatment. The receptor set was obtained from a person aged 40 to 85 with oral cavity squamous cell carcinoma.

The chain combines TRBV5-1 with TRBJ1-1; the D gene is possibly TRBD1 (6 bases). The ends were cut back, 1 base at V and 7 bases at J, with 14 bases in the middle. Germline V lookup: CDR1 SGHRS, CDR2 YFSETQ. This CDR3 has 14 amino acids. CDR3 amino acids: CASSLYRELGEAFF. The DNA of the CDR3 is TGCGCCAGCAGCTTGTACAGGGAATTAGGTGAAGCTTTCTTT.

The chain combines TRBV4-1 with TRBJ1-5, with D uncertain. V was shortened by 1 base and J by 2 bases, with 3 bases between the two germline ends. CDR1 and CDR2 (germline): MGHRA, YSYEKL. The CDR3 has 13 amino acids. The DNA of the CDR3 is TGCGCCAGCAGCCAAGTACGCAATCAGCCCCAGCATTTT. Translating it yields CASSQVRNQPQHF.

The CDR3 nucleotides are TGCGCCAGCAGCACCACGTACAATGAGCAGTTCTTC. This encodes CASSTTYNEQFF. The chain links TRBV5-1 to TRBJ2-1, with no clear D. This CDR3 spans 12 amino acids. The ends were cut back, 4 bases at V and 4 bases at J, with 6 bases in the middle. The germline CDR1 and CDR2 sequences are SGHRS and YFSETQ.

J is TRBJ1-5 and V is TRBV30; D not certain. There are 13 residues in the CDR3. Germline assignment: CDR1 GTSNPN and CDR2 SVGIG (reference sequence). The V end lost 2 bases, the J end lost 6 bases, and 11 bases lay between the germline ends. CDR3: CAWSPTLGQPQHF. In DNA, the CDR3 is TGTGCCTGGAGTCCCACCCTGGGTCAGCCCCAGCATTTT.

This sequence joins TRBV11-2 and TRBJ2-3; D is possibly TRBD2 (5 bases). Germline CDR1 is SGHAT and CDR2 is FQNNGV. This CDR3 comprises 12 residues. The germline V and J ends were trimmed by 3 bases and 6 bases, with 7 bases remaining between them. CDR3 protein: CASSFSEDTQYF. CDR3 in DNA: TGTGCCAGCAGCTTTAGCGAGGATACGCAGTATTTT.

The chain recombines TRBV5-1 with TRBJ2-7; 7 bases map to TRBD2. Unmatched junction bases numbered 11, after V lost 4 bases and J lost 1 base. Germline V gives CDR1 SGHRS, CDR2 YFSETQ. The CDR3 runs to 16 residues. The CDR3 region is CASSAGASGSSYEQYF. The DNA for the CDR3 is TGCGCCAGCAGCGCGGGAGCTAGCGGATCTTCCTACGAGCAGTACTTC.

This clone was detected only a few times. The chain combines TRBV6-5 with TRBJ1-5; TRBD1 is a possible D gene (6 bases). The CDR3 sequence is 14 residues long. Germline V gives CDR1 MNHEY, CDR2 SVGAGI. V was clipped by 4 bases and J by 4 bases, with 11 bases between them. CDR3 loop: CASSLIQGNQPQHF. CDR3 nucleotides: TGTGCCAGCAGTTTAATCCAGGGGAATCAGCCCCAGCATTTT.

The chain uses TRBV5-6 and TRBJ2-5; D remains unclear. The germline V and J ends were trimmed by 2 bases and 5 bases, with 10 bases remaining between them. The V gene's germline CDR1 is SGHDT and CDR2 YYEEEE. The CDR3 is made up of 13 amino acids. CDR3 in amino acids: CASSLRAGETQYF. CDR3 bases: TGTGCCAGCAGCTTAAGAGCTGGGGAGACCCAGTACTTC.

This chain links TRBV5-6 with TRBJ2-7; D not certain. CDR3 length: 13 amino acids. The V gene's germline CDR1 is SGHDT and CDR2 YYEEEE. V gave up 1 base and J gave up 3 bases, with 8 bases separating them. CDR3 sequence (DNA): TGTGCCAGCAGCTTGAGCCACCTCTACGAGCAGTACTTC. It is translated as CASSLSHLYEQYF.

This clone was counted between two and nine times. The V call is TRBV30, the J call TRBJ2-5; 7 bases map to TRBD1. The junction had 10 bases not matched to a gene; V was cut back by 7 bases and J by 2 bases. Germline loops: CDR1 GTSNPN, CDR2 SVGIG (reference sequence). This CDR3 is built from 14 residues. This CDR3 reads CASTPWGQQETQYF. In DNA form, the CDR3 reads TGTGCCTCTACCCCCTGGGGACAGCAAGAGACCCAGTACTTC.

V usage is TRBV2 and J usage is TRBJ2-7, with a weak D call TRBD1 (6 bases). Germline V gene data show CDR1 as SNHLY and CDR2 as FYNNEI. V was trimmed by 1 base and J by 2 bases, leaving 9 bases between them. The CDR3 is 14 residues long. CDR3 sequence (DNA): TGTGCCAGCAGTGAAGGGGACACTACCTACGAGCAGTACTTC. Its protein is CASSEGDTTYEQYF.

The chain combines TRBV7-9 with TRBJ2-1; 12 bases line up with TRBD2. Germline CDR1 and CDR2: SEHNR and FQNEAQ (reference sequence). This CDR3 comprises 14 residues. The J segment lost 5 bases and the V segment lost 7 bases, leaving 3 bases of the junction unmatched. DNA for the CDR3: TGTGCCAGCACCCGGACTAGCGGGAACAATGAGCAGTTCTTC. Translated: CASTRTSGNNEQFF.

This clone was detected only once. J is TRBJ2-7 and V is TRBV6-1; tentatively, D is TRBD1 or TRBD2 (5 bases each). Germline lookup yields CDR1 MNHNS and CDR2 SASEGT. CDR3 length: 15 residues. V was pared by 6 bases and J by 7 bases, with 22 bases between. The CDR3 sequence is CASREGLVFTREQYF. CDR3 in DNA: TGTGCCAGCAGAGAGGGGCTAGTTTTTACCCGGGAGCAGTACTTC.

The gene calls are TRBV7-9 and TRBJ2-7, with a weak D call TRBD2 (6 bases). The CDR3 runs to 13 residues. V dropped 5 bases and J dropped 4 bases, with 12 bases sitting between them. Germline values: CDR1 SEHNR, CDR2 FQNEAQ (reference sequence). The CDR3 is CASSPSAGYEQYF. In DNA, the CDR3 is TGTGCCAGCAGCCCATCGGCGGGATACGAGCAGTACTTC.

This clone showed up just once. The CDR3 sequence: CAAGGHRYSNQPQHF. For the CDR3, the DNA is TGTGCAGCCGGCGGACACCGATATAGCAATCAGCCCCAGCATTTT. V usage is TRBV6-1 and J usage is TRBJ1-5; D might be TRBD1 (5 bases). Germline V gives CDR1 MNHNS, CDR2 SASEGT. The CDR3 runs to 15 residues.

This chain links TRBV6-5 with TRBJ2-7, with a weak D call TRBD1 (6 bases). Trimming removed 6 bases from V and 1 base from J, with 16 bases in between. This CDR3 is 15 amino acids long. CDR1 is MNHEY, CDR2 SVGAGI, per germline. Here the CDR3 reads CASSPIGGISYEQYF. In DNA form, the CDR3 reads TGTGCCAGCAGCCCCATAGGGGGTATTTCCTACGAGCAGTACTTC.

The genes are TRBV30 and TRBJ2-7; 7 bases agree with TRBD1. CDR1 and CDR2 (germline): GTSNPN, SVGIG (reference sequence). With 0 bases clipped from V and 5 bases from J, the junction kept 7 bases outside the gene matches. This CDR3 region has 14 residues. Here the CDR3 reads CAWSVQGFSDEQYF. CDR3 sequence (DNA): TGTGCCTGGAGTGTACAGGGGTTTTCAGACGAGCAGTACTTC.

This rearrangement joins TRBV6-5 to TRBJ2-1; TRBD2 is a possible D gene (5 bases). Trimming removed 2 bases at V and 4 bases at J, with 12 bases between. This CDR3 spans 15 amino acids. CDR1 and CDR2 (germline): MNHEY, SVGAGI. CDR3 in DNA: TGTGCCAGCAGTTACGCGGGTGGACGATACAATGAGCAGTTCTTC. This codes for CASSYAGGRYNEQFF.

The chain has TRBV6-1 and TRBJ1-2, with 7 bases matching TRBD1. Germline V lookup: CDR1 MNHNS, CDR2 SASEGT. CDR3 length: 13 residues. The V gene end was trimmed by 1 base and the J gene end by 8 bases; junction bases not matched to a gene: 4. The CDR3: CASSEVTTGGYTF. The DNA of the CDR3 is TGTGCCAGCAGTGAAGTCACGACAGGGGGCTACACCTTC.

The rearrangement uses TRBV6-5 and TRBJ2-7; D is possibly TRBD1 or TRBD2 (5 bases each). The CDR3 length is 15 residues. Germline V lookup: CDR1 MNHEY, CDR2 SVGAGI. Trimming removed 6 bases from V and 3 bases from J, with 18 bases in between. The CDR3 spells CASRPDSGRVYEQYF. The CDR3 DNA follows: TGTGCCAGCAGACCAGACAGCGGTAGAGTCTACGAGCAGTACTTC.